The table lists the clone carrying this T cell receptor (beta chain) with a count of one. The length of the CDR3 is 12 residues. V dropped 5 bases and J dropped 6 bases, with 11 bases sitting between them. Germline CDR1 MNHEY, CDR2 SMNVEV (reference sequence). The data derive from a study of cytomegalovirus exposure and HLA in healthy donors. Primers: 60 Vbeta forward and 13 Jbeta reverse. The data were produced by immunoSEQ multiplex PCR, yet TCRdb's version contains in-frame clones alone and is incomplete. The table shows roughly 160,000 clones, with around 77% occurring only once. V is TRBV27 and J is TRBJ2-7, with D maybe TRBD1 (5 bases). The TCR originated in a man aged 25 to 40 in good health and CMV-seropositive. The material sequenced was PBMCs. CDR3 nucleotides: TGTGCCAGCAGTCCTAGGACATCCGAGCAGTACTTC. This gives the protein CASSPRTSEQYF.